A selection of T cell receptor beta chains follows, all from one sample in a study of blood T cell repertoires in COVID-19. TCRdb's copy holds only in-frame clones and misses some; the assay was immunoSEQ multiplex PCR. The sample shows just over 95,000 clones, approximately 82% of them seen only once. Specimen: peripheral blood. The receptor set was obtained from a man between 60 and 75 years old with acute or convalescent COVID-19. Both conserved end residues are part of each CDR3. Size is stated for part of the rows, as once, few or many counts, or as a class when the clone is expanded.

v_gene	abundance	j_gene	CDR3aa
TRBV19	.	TRBJ2-2	CASSTEITGPGELFF
TRBV7-9	.	TRBJ2-1	CASSLDLASYEQFF
TRBV19	few	TRBJ1-5	CASSILPTGGASYSNQPQHF
TRBV7-9	.	TRBJ1-6	CASSLSPGQGSSPLHF
TRBV4-1	.	TRBJ2-3	CASSQAGGTDTQYF
TRBV25-1	.	TRBJ1-5	CASSGFSGQPQHF
TRBV19	.	TRBJ1-2	CASTDGNYGYTF
TRBV29-1	.	TRBJ1-4	CSVDRLSNEKLFF
TRBV4-3	.	TRBJ1-2	CASSQVQGSGYTF
TRBV18	once	TRBJ2-7	CASSPTAASSYEQYF
TRBV9	.	TRBJ2-1	CASSVAENRVNEQFF
TRBV27	.	TRBJ2-1	CASSYSRGPYNEQFF
TRBV11-3	.	TRBJ1-2	CASSLSGGNYGYTF
TRBV3-1/TRBV3-2	.	TRBJ1-1	CASSLLRNTEAFF
TRBV5-4	.	TRBJ2-3	CASSLASGGTSTDTQYF
TRBV12-5	.	TRBJ2-7	CASGLRLQGSGEQYF
TRBV30	.	TRBJ2-6	CAWSVQGRGAGANVLTF
TRBV9	.	TRBJ2-2	CASSVEGASAGELFF
TRBV19	.	TRBJ2-1	CASSDRESYNEQFF
TRBV2	.	TRBJ1-1	CASSAKGENTEAFF
TRBV11-3	.	TRBJ2-2	CASSFGAGAGELFF
TRBV6-1	.	TRBJ1-5	CASSEAGGERPQHF
TRBV6-6	once	TRBJ2-4	CASSTEDRANIQYF
TRBV16	.	TRBJ1-1	CASSQRAGFTEAFF
TRBV27	.	TRBJ1-1	CASSFRTGNTEAFF
TRBV19	.	TRBJ2-5	CASSIAGLEETQYF
TRBV5-6	.	TRBJ1-1	CASSLNRGYTNTEAFF
TRBV5-1	.	TRBJ2-3	CASSPGVGGRSTDTQYF
TRBV19	.	TRBJ1-1	CASSEGQGTLNTEAFF
TRBV9	.	TRBJ2-3	CASSSRFTDTQYF
TRBV28	.	TRBJ1-4	CASSWGGMGLFF
TRBV10-3	.	TRBJ2-2	CAISELAANTGELFF
TRBV2	.	TRBJ2-7	CASRGPGTGGYYEQYF
TRBV7-9	.	TRBJ2-3	CASSLSANTDTQYF
TRBV28	.	TRBJ1-4	CASSRTPGATNEKLFF
TRBV6-5	.	TRBJ2-5	CASSYLGQGRQETQYF
TRBV15	.	TRBJ1-2	CATSRGAGAGYGYTF
TRBV6-5	medium-sized	TRBJ1-1	CASPEEGGVAFF
TRBV7-2	.	TRBJ1-6	CASSFDRGNSPLHF
TRBV7-2	.	TRBJ1-2	CASSLVGQGATYGYTF
TRBV11-2	.	TRBJ1-4	CASSLASGTQTVEKLFF
TRBV18	.	TRBJ2-4	CASSPPGSGLGQNIQYF
TRBV19	.	TRBJ2-7	CASSPSWRGLGEQYF
TRBV30	.	TRBJ1-6	CAWSWAGEMDSPLHF
TRBV7-2	.	TRBJ1-1	CASSPNSASEAFF
TRBV10-2	few	TRBJ1-1	CASSLTNQNTEAFF
TRBV9	.	TRBJ2-2	CASSSPPGRTGELFF
TRBV6-2/TRBV6-3	.	TRBJ2-1	CASSLARRSGRGTYNEQFF
TRBV7-2	.	TRBJ1-5	CASSLAGGGLDPQHF
TRBV7-2	.	TRBJ2-5	CASNTGGWQETQYF
TRBV9	.	TRBJ2-1	CASRASGGDYNEQFF
TRBV30	.	TRBJ2-3	CAWSEGGRYTQYF
TRBV12-3/TRBV12-4	.	TRBJ1-2	CASSGHERHGYTF
TRBV7-8	.	TRBJ2-3	CASSPGQGLTDTQYF
TRBV19	.	TRBJ2-5	CATSSGGVGETQYF
TRBV2	.	TRBJ1-1	CASEGAEAFF
TRBV9	.	TRBJ1-5	CASSVGGTPGQPQHF
TRBV6-1	.	TRBJ1-1	CASSESGQGEAFF
TRBV7-9	.	TRBJ1-5	CASSPGLQPQHF
TRBV6-5	.	TRBJ1-4	CASRKQGASEKLFF